The entry below describes one TCR beta chain. Antigen specificity is unknown. The data stem from a study of CD8 T cells in ankylosing spondylitis. The germline CDR1 and CDR2 sequences are MGHRA and YSYEKL. This CDR3 has 13 amino acids. Trimming removed 4 bases from V and 7 bases from J; junction bases left unmatched: 4. TCRdb reprocessed the 5' RACE reads via MiXCR and lists one record per CDR3 protein. This table has about 400,000 distinct CDR3 sequences, about 20% appearing once. Whole-study results and caveats: Certain motif variants had earlier been reported in reactive arthritis synovial fluid and blood. Significant enrichment of disease-linked clones was reportedly seen in matched ankylosing spondylitis synovial fluid.

V and J are TRBV4-1 and TRBJ2-7; 10 nucleotides line up with TRBD1. Sequencing was performed on blood, either unsorted or a sorted T cell fraction (not recorded which). This TCR was sampled from a male donor with ankylosing spondylitis or in good health (not recorded which). CDR3 in amino acids: CASSRGQGREQYF. The CDR3 DNA sequence: TGCGCCAGCAGCCGGGGACAGGGGCGAGAGCAGTACTTC.